A selection of T cell receptor beta chains follows, all from one sample in a study of T cell clonotyping in hematopoietic cell transplantation. The data were produced by immunoSEQ multiplex PCR, yet TCRdb's version contains in-frame clones alone and is incomplete. The data hold about 5,400 clones, with around 84% observed a single time. Here the sequenced sample was peripheral blood mononuclear cells, taken before stem cell transplant. These receptors all come from a man aged 55 to 70 with acute myeloid leukemia. Some clones in this sample may be carry-over from other donors' samples. The CDR3 runs from the conserved cysteine through the conserved F or W. D genes are given only for firm matches. Size is stated for part of the rows, as once, few or many counts, or as a class when the clone is expanded.

j_call	d_call	v_call	clone_size	cdr3_nt	cdr3_aa
TRBJ2-2	NA	TRBV6-1	once	TGTGCCAGCAGTTCACAGGGTTTCGGGGAGCTGTTTTTT	CASSSQGFGELFF
TRBJ2-1	TRBD2	TRBV6-5	NA	TGTGCCAGCAGTTGGACTAGCGGGGGAATAAACAATGAGCAGTTCTTC	CASSWTSGGINNEQFF
TRBJ1-1	NA	TRBV5-1	NA	TGCGCCAGCAGCTTTGGGGACAAGGGGGAAAAAGCTTTCTTT	CASSFGDKGEKAFF
TRBJ2-1	TRBD2	TRBV7-8	NA	TGTGCCAGCAGCCTCCGGGACTACTACAATGAGCAGTTCTTC	CASSLRDYYNEQFF
TRBJ1-5	TRBD1	TRBV18	NA	TGTGCCAGCTCACCACCGTCGGGACAGGGAAGCCTCCATCAGCCCCAGCATTTT	CASSPPSGQGSLHQPQHF
TRBJ2-2	TRBD2	TRBV18	NA	TGTGCCAGCTATAAGCGGGAGTCTATCGGGGAGCTGTTTTTT	CASYKRESIGELFF
TRBJ2-7	TRBD2	TRBV6-5	NA	TGTGCCAGCAGCCGACTAGCGGGGGGAGACTACGAGCAGTACTTC	CASSRLAGGDYEQYF
TRBJ2-3	NA	TRBV9	NA	TGTGCCAGCAGCGAGGGGAGGCGCACAGATACGCAGTATTTT	CASSEGRRTDTQYF
TRBJ2-2	TRBD2	TRBV7-8	NA	TGTGCCAGCAGCTTAGCAGCGGGGGGAGGCCCTACGAACACCGGGGAGCTGTTTTTT	CASSLAAGGGPTNTGELFF
TRBJ2-5	NA	TRBV5-1	NA	TGCGCCAGCAGCTTTCCGGGACACGGAGAGACCCAGTACTTC	CASSFPGHGETQYF
TRBJ1-4	NA	TRBV20-1	NA	TGCAGTGCTAGCAGCGAAGAAAAACTGTTTTTT	CSASSEEKLFF
TRBJ1-2	NA	TRBV19	once	TGTGCCAGTACCCCAAAGGGGGTATGGTATGGCTACACCTTC	CASTPKGVWYGYTF
TRBJ1-5	NA	TRBV11-3	NA	TGTGCCAGCAGCTTGACGGGCAATCAGCCCCAGCATTTT	CASSLTGNQPQHF
TRBJ1-3	NA	TRBV9	NA	TGTGCCAGCAGCGTAGAAGGCTCTGGAAACACCATATATTTT	CASSVEGSGNTIYF
TRBJ2-6	NA	TRBV6-5	NA	TGTGCCAGCAGTTACAGTCAGCACTCTGGGGCCAACGTCCTGACTTTC	CASSYSQHSGANVLTF
TRBJ2-1	NA	TRBV5-6	NA	TGTGCCAGCAGCCTGGGGGGGCAGGGGAATGAGCAGTTCTTC	CASSLGGQGNEQFF
TRBJ1-1	NA	TRBV6-5	NA	TGTGCCAGCAGTTACGGACAAAACACTGAAGCTTTCTTT	CASSYGQNTEAFF
TRBJ1-2	NA	TRBV28	NA	TGTGCCAGCAGCCCTCCTCCGGGGTATGGCTACACCTTC	CASSPPPGYGYTF
TRBJ2-7	TRBD1	TRBV6-5	NA	TGTGCCAGCAGTTACATTACAGGGGACGAGCAGTACTTC	CASSYITGDEQYF
TRBJ1-2	NA	TRBV25-1	NA	TGTGCCAGCAGAACAAGTCAAACGGGGGGCTACACCTTC	CASRTSQTGGYTF
TRBJ2-7	TRBD1	TRBV6-1	NA	TGTGCCAGCAGTGAAGTAGGAGTCGGGACAGTCACCTACGAGCAGTACTTC	CASSEVGVGTVTYEQYF
TRBJ2-7	TRBD1	TRBV5-1	NA	TGCGCCAGCTCTGTCGGGACAGGTATTTCCTACGAGCAGTACTTC	CASSVGTGISYEQYF
TRBJ1-5	TRBD1	TRBV6-1	NA	TGTGCCAGCAGTGACCCCGGGACAGGGTATAGCAATCAGCCCCAGCATTTT	CASSDPGTGYSNQPQHF
TRBJ2-7	NA	TRBV18	few	TGTGCCAGCGCTCGGGACTTCTCCTACGAGCAGTACTTC	CASARDFSYEQYF
TRBJ1-2	TRBD1	TRBV6-6	NA	TGTGCCAGCAGTTTCGCCGGGACAGGGGTTGGCTACACCTTC	CASSFAGTGVGYTF
TRBJ1-1	NA	TRBV7-9	NA	TGTGCCAGCAGCTTCTACGGGGACGGTGAAGCTTTCTTT	CASSFYGDGEAFF
TRBJ1-1	NA	TRBV5-5	NA	TGTGCCAGCAGCTTGATACAGAGAGGCACTGAAGCTTTCTTT	CASSLIQRGTEAFF
TRBJ1-6	TRBD1	TRBV9	NA	TGTGCCAGCAGCGTACGCGGACAGGACAATTCACCCCTCCACTTT	CASSVRGQDNSPLHF
TRBJ2-3	NA	TRBV5-1	NA	TGCGCCAGCAGCAAGGGGAGCAAGGCAGATACGCAGTATTTT	CASSKGSKADTQYF
TRBJ1-5	TRBD1	TRBV28	NA	TGTGCCAGCAGTCCCTATAGGGACAGGGATGACAATCAGCCCCAGCATTTT	CASSPYRDRDDNQPQHF
TRBJ1-2	TRBD1	TRBV9	NA	TGTGCCAGCAGCGTAGGAGGGGACAGAGGTGGCTACACCTTC	CASSVGGDRGGYTF
TRBJ1-2	NA	TRBV7-9	NA	TGTGCCAGCAGCCCGAACCGGGACGGTAGCTATGGCTACACCTTC	CASSPNRDGSYGYTF
TRBJ1-5	NA	TRBV15	NA	TGTGCCACCAGCAGGGACCATCAACCCCAGCATTTT	CATSRDHQPQHF
TRBJ2-3	TRBD1	TRBV2	once	TGTGCCAGCAGTCGAGGGGGCTTTGGCACAGATACGCAGTATTTT	CASSRGGFGTDTQYF
TRBJ2-5	NA	TRBV2	NA	TGTGCCAGCAGTGAATGGAGGGGTGGAGAGACCCAGTACTTC	CASSEWRGGETQYF
TRBJ2-7	TRBD2	TRBV15	NA	TGTGCCACCAGCAGAGAGACTAGCGGATCCTACGAGCAGTACTTC	CATSRETSGSYEQYF
TRBJ1-2	TRBD1	TRBV9	once	TGTGCCAGCAGCGTGCTGGACAGGACTAACTATGGCTACACCTTC	CASSVLDRTNYGYTF
TRBJ2-7	TRBD1	TRBV28	NA	TGTGCCAGCCACGACAGGGTAGGCTCCTACGAGCAGTACTTC	CASHDRVGSYEQYF
TRBJ1-1	TRBD1	TRBV7-9	NA	TGTGCCAGCAGCTTTAGGACAGGGAATGCTGAAGCTTTCTTT	CASSFRTGNAEAFF
TRBJ1-4	NA	TRBV11-2	NA	TGTGCCAGCAGCCTTTGGACGGGTGAAAAACTGTTTTTT	CASSLWTGEKLFF
TRBJ1-5	NA	TRBV30	NA	TGTGCCTGGAGTGTCAAGACAGAAAATAGCAATCAGCCCCAGCATTTT	CAWSVKTENSNQPQHF
TRBJ1-1	NA	TRBV6-1	NA	TGTGCCAGCACGTGGACAGCGGGTGAAGCTTTCTTT	CASTWTAGEAFF
TRBJ2-7	TRBD1	TRBV6-5	NA	TGTGCCAGCACCTGGTCGGACAGGGGGCTGTACGAGCAGTACTTC	CASTWSDRGLYEQYF
TRBJ2-7	NA	TRBV29-1	NA	TGCAGCGTTGTGGACTCCGGAGGGAACGAGCAGTACTTC	CSVVDSGGNEQYF
TRBJ1-1	TRBD1	TRBV5-4	NA	TGTGCCAGCAGCTTGGCAACAGGGGGGATTCCCTTGGTGTGCTTT	CASSLATGGIPLVCF
TRBJ1-2	TRBD1	TRBV6-5	NA	TGTGCCAGCAGGGGACAGGTAGATGGCTACACCTTC	CASRGQVDGYTF
TRBJ1-1	NA	TRBV7-9	NA	TGTGCCAGCAGCACATGGACACCCTACACTGAAGCTTTCTTT	CASSTWTPYTEAFF
TRBJ1-1	NA	TRBV6-4	NA	TGTGCCAGCAGTGACTGGGGCACTGAAGCTTTCTTT	CASSDWGTEAFF
TRBJ2-7	NA	TRBV29-1	NA	TGCAGCGTTGAAGACTCCTACGAGCAGTACTTC	CSVEDSYEQYF
TRBJ1-3	NA	TRBV2	NA	TGTGCCAGCAGTGCGGACGGCTTCCTCTCTGGAAACACCATATATTTT	CASSADGFLSGNTIYF
TRBJ2-3	NA	TRBV7-9	NA	TGTGCCACCCTCTTCCGGGATACGCAGTATTTT	CATLFRDTQYF
TRBJ2-1	NA	TRBV6-5	NA	TGTGCCAGCAGTTACGAGGGGAGAGACAATGAGCAGTTCTTC	CASSYEGRDNEQFF
TRBJ1-3	NA	TRBV15	NA	TGTGCCACCAGCAGAACCGGAACCACCATATATTTT	CATSRTGTTIYF
TRBJ1-5	TRBD1	TRBV19	NA	TGTGCCAGTAGAAAGGGGACAGCGAACAATCAGCCCCAGCATTTT	CASRKGTANNQPQHF
TRBJ2-7	TRBD1	TRBV15	NA	TGTGCCACCAGCAGGGGGGACAGCCCTTACGAGCAGTACTTC	CATSRGDSPYEQYF
TRBJ1-3	NA	TRBV10-3	NA	TGTGCCATCAGTGATAACGGAAACACCATATATTTT	CAISDNGNTIYF
TRBJ2-1	NA	TRBV5-1	few	TGCGCCAGCAGCTTCCAGGGTCATGAGCAGTTCTTC	CASSFQGHEQFF
TRBJ2-7	TRBD2	TRBV4-3	NA	TGCGCCAGCAGCCAAGATGTGCAGGGAGGGATTCACGAGCAGTACTTC	CASSQDVQGGIHEQYF
TRBJ1-4	NA	TRBV5-1	NA	TGCGCCAGCAGCCACGGCTTTGTTGAAAAACTGTTTTTT	CASSHGFVEKLFF